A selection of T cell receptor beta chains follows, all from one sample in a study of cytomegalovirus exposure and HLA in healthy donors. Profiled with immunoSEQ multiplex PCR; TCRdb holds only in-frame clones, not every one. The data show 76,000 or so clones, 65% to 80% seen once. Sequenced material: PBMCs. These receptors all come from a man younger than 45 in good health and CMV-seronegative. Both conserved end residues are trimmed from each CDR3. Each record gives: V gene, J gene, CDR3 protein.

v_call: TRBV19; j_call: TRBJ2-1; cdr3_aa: ASSIGTITNEQF
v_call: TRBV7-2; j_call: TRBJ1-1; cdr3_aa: ASSFEGASTEAF
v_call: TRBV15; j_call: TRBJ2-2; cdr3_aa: ATSRRGDTGELF
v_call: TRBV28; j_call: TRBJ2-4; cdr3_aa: ASSFQGVGNIQY
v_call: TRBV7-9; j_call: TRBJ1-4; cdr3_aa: ASSLAQGSEKLF
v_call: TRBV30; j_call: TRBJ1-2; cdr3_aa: AWRIQGLYGYT
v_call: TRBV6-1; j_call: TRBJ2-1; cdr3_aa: ASSEAGQGWDNEQF
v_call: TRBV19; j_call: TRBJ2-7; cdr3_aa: ASSQGQNEQY
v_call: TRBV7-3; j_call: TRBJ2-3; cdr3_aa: ASSPTRVRGQTDTQY
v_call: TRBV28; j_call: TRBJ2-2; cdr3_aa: ASSLGQRSGELF
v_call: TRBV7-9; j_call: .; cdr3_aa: ASSFLPGTGGEQY
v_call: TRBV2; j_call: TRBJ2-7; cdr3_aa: ASSEIFDRAVDEQY
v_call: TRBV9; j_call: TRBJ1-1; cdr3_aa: ASSARQGPNTEAF
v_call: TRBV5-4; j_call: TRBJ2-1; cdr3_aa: ASSPEVAGRGEQF
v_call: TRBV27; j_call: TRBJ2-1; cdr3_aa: ASRTSRDEQF